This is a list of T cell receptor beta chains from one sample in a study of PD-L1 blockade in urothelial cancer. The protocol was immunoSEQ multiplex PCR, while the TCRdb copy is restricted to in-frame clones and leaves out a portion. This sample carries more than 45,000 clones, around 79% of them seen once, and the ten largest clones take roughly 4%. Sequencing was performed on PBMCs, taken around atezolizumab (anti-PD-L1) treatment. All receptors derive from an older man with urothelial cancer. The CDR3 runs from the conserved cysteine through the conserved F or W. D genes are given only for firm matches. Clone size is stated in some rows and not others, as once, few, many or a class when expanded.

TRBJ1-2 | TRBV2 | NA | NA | TGTGCCAGCAGGGCTCCTCAGGCTAACTATGGCTACACCTTC | CASRAPQANYGYTF
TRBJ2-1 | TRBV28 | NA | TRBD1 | TGTGCCAGCAGTCCGGACAGGGCCTCCTACAATGAGCAGTTCTTC | CASSPDRASYNEQFF
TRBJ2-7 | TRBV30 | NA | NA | TGTGCCTCATACTCAGGGTACGGGCACGAGCAGTACTTC | CASYSGYGHEQYF
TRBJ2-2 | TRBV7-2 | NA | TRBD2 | TGTGCCACTCAGCGGGAGGCTGGCACCGGGGAGCTGTTTTTT | CATQREAGTGELFF
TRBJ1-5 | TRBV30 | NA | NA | TGTGCCTGGAGTGTACAGGATAATCAGCCCCAGCATTTT | CAWSVQDNQPQHF
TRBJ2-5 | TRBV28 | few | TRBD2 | TGTGCCAGCAGGGGCGGGACTAGCGGAACTCAAGAGACCCAGTACTTC | CASRGGTSGTQETQYF
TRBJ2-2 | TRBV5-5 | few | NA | TGTGCCAGCAGCCCTGGAGGCACCGGGGAGCTGTTTTTT | CASSPGGTGELFF
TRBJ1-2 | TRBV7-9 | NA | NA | TGTGCCAGCAGCCCGCAAGGGGGGGTTGCCAACTATGGCTACACCTTC | CASSPQGGVANYGYTF
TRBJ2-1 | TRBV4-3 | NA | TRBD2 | TGCGCCAGCAGCCAAGTTCGCGGGAGTAGGCATGAGCAGTTCTTC | CASSQVRGSRHEQFF
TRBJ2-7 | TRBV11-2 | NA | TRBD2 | TGTGCCAGCAGCTCCTTAGCGGGACGCTACGAGCAGTACTTC | CASSSLAGRYEQYF
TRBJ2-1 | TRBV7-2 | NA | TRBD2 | TGTGCCAGCAGCATAATTAGACCGACTAGCGGGTGGGGGAATGAGCAGTTCTTC | CASSIIRPTSGWGNEQFF
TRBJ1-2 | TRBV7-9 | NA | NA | TGTGCCAGCAGCTTAGTCCCGGAGGGCTACACCTTC | CASSLVPEGYTF
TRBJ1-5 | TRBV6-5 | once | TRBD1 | TGTGCCAGCAGTTCGGCAGGGGGGCAGCCCCAGCATTTT | CASSSAGGQPQHF
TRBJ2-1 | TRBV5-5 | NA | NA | TGTGCCAGCAGCTCGGTAGGGAGTATCGGGAATGAGCAGTTCTTC | CASSSVGSIGNEQFF
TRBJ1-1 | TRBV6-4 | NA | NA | TGTGCCAGCAGTGAATTTCCAGGATTGAACACTGAAGCTTTCTTT | CASSEFPGLNTEAFF
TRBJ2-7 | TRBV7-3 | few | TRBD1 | TGTGCCAGCAGTACGGGACAGGGGTACGAGCAGTACTTC | CASSTGQGYEQYF
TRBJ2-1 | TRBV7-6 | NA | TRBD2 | TGTGCCAGCAGCTTCAGGACTAGCGGTTACAATGAGCAGTTCTTC | CASSFRTSGYNEQFF
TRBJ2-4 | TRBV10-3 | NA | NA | TGTGCCATCAGCGGACAGAAAAACATTCAGTACTTC | CAISGQKNIQYF
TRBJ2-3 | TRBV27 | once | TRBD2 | TGTGCCAGCAGTGGGACTAGCGGGAGTTTGAGGCGACAGTATTTT | CASSGTSGSLRRQYF
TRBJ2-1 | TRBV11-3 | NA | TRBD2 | TGTGCCAGCCGAGCGGGCGGGAGGGCCCATGAGCAGTTCTTC | CASRAGGRAHEQFF
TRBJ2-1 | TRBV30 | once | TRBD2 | TGTGCCTGCGGGACTAGTGTGTGGGGTGAGCAGTTCTTC | CACGTSVWGEQFF
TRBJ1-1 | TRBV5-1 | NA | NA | TGCGCCAGCAGCACCACGTCGGCTGAAGCTTTCTTT | CASSTTSAEAFF
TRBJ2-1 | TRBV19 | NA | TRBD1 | TGTGCCAGTAGTTCGGACAGGGGAACATTCCGTTACAATGAGCAGTTCTTC | CASSSDRGTFRYNEQFF
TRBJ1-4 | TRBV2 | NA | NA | TGTGCCAGCAGTGAATACAAGGACAACCCTCTGAATGAAAAACTGTTTTTT | CASSEYKDNPLNEKLFF
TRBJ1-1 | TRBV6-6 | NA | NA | TGTGCCAGCAGGGACGCAGGGCCCACTGAAGCTTTCTTT | CASRDAGPTEAFF
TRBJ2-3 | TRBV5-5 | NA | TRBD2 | TGTGCCAGCAGCCCTACTAGCGGGGGGGTCACAGATACGCAGTATTTT | CASSPTSGGVTDTQYF
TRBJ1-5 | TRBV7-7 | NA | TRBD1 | TGTGCCAGCAGCGCGAGATTCCGGGACAGGGATGGGAATCAGCCCCAGCATTTT | CASSARFRDRDGNQPQHF
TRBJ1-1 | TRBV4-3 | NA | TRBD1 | TGCGCCAGCAGCCAAGCTGCACAGGGGTCGAACACTGAAGCTTTCTTT | CASSQAAQGSNTEAFF
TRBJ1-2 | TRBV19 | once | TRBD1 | TGTGCCAGTAGTATAGATGCAGGGGGCGTTTGGAATGGCTACACCTTC | CASSIDAGGVWNGYTF
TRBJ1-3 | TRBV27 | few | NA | TGTGCCAGCAGTTTACGGGGGTTAGGAAACACCATATATTTT | CASSLRGLGNTIYF
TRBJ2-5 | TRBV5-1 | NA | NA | TGCGCCAGCAGCTTGGGGCACAGGGTCGAGGGGGAGACCCAGTACTTC | CASSLGHRVEGETQYF
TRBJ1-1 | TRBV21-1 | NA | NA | TGTGCCAGCAGCCCAACCAGACAGGCGGACACTGAAGCTTTCTTT | CASSPTRQADTEAFF
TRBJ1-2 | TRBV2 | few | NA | TGTGCCAGCAGCCCAAGGACGGCCGGGAGCTATGGCTACACCTTC | CASSPRTAGSYGYTF
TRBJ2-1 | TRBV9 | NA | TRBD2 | TGTGCCAGCAGCCCTCGGACTAGCGGGGGGCGTGAGCAGTTCTTC | CASSPRTSGGREQFF
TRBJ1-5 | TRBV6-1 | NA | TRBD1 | TGTGCCAGCAGGACAGGGTCCCAGCCCCAGCATTTT | CASRTGSQPQHF
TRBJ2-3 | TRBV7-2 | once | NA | TGTGCCAGCAGCTCTCCCCGAGGCCCCCGCACAGATACGCAGTATTTT | CASSSPRGPRTDTQYF
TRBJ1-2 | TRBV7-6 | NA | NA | TGTGCCAGCCGACCCTCAGGGGAGCATGGCTACACCTTC | CASRPSGEHGYTF
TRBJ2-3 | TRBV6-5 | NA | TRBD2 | TGTGCCAGCAGTTCCATAGGACTAGATGCAGATACGCAGTATTTT | CASSSIGLDADTQYF
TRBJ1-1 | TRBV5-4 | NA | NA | TGTGCCAGCAGCTTGGCAGGTCGGAACACTGAAGCTTTCTTT | CASSLAGRNTEAFF
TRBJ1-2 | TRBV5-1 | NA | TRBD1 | TGCGCCAGCAGCTTGGGCCCTAATGCTGGACAGGGAGATGGCTACACCTTC | CASSLGPNAGQGDGYTF
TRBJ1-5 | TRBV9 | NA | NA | TGTGCCAGCAGCGTAGACGGAGGACATCAGCCCCAGCATTTT | CASSVDGGHQPQHF
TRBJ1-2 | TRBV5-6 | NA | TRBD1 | TGTGCCAGCAGCAAGCAAGGGGACAGCCTTAACTATGGCTACACCTTC | CASSKQGDSLNYGYTF
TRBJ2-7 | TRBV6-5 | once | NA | TGTGCCAGCAGTTCCCCGTCTCGTTTCCCCTACGAGCAGTACTTC | CASSSPSRFPYEQYF
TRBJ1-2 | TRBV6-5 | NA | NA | TGTGCCAGCAGAGCCGGGGGGGGAGGCTACACCTTC | CASRAGGGGYTF
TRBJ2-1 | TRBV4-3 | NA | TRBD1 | TGCGCCAGCAGCCATGACCTTCCCGGGACAGGGGGCTTGAATGAGCAGTTCTTC | CASSHDLPGTGGLNEQFF
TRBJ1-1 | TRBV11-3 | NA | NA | TGTGCCAGCAGCTCTATCTTCGGTCCTTCCACCACTGAAGCTTTCTTT | CASSSIFGPSTTEAFF
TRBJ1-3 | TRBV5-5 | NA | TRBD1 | TGTGCCAGCAGTTTTGGACAGGGGCGAAGAACTGGAAACACCATATATTTT | CASSFGQGRRTGNTIYF
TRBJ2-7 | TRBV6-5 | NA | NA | TGTGCCAGCAGTCGGACTGGGGAGCCCTACGAGCAGTACTTC | CASSRTGEPYEQYF
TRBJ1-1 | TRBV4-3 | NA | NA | TGCGCCAGCAGCCAAGTTAGCCAAGATAAAGCTTTCTTT | CASSQVSQDKAFF
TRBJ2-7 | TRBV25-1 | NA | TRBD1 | TGTGCCAGCTCCGGGACAGGGAACCTCGCTCTCGAGCAGTACTTC | CASSGTGNLALEQYF
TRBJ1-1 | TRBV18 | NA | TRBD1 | TGTGCCAGCTCACCCAGGGACAGAGGACGGAACACTGAAGCTTTCTTT | CASSPRDRGRNTEAFF
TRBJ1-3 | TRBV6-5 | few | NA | TGTGCCAGCGGACACCCTTCTGGAAACACCATATATTTT | CASGHPSGNTIYF